This T cell receptor beta chain was observed in a study of blood T cell repertoires in COVID-19. Looking at the study overall: There were acute and convalescent COVID-19 samples, and they came from the United States, Italy and Spain. Sample material is recorded as cDNA or gDNA derived from T cells, B-cell-depleted T cells, or PBMCs.

Authors' data handling: Quantification of nucleated cells was approximated via reference gene primer amplification. The repertoire was sequenced with immunoSEQ multiplex PCR; TCRdb's copy has only in-frame clones and lacks some. V and J calls and clone size come straight from that table; D and trimming were deduced from the DNA. The sample includes roughly 68,000 clones, around nine tenths of them seen just once. CDR1 SQVTM and CDR2 ANQGSEA come from the germline V gene. The CDR3 covers 16 residues. The trim removed 1 base at V and 5 bases at J, leaving 9 bases unmatched. The V call is TRBV29-1, the J call TRBJ2-3; 10 bases are shared with TRBD2. Material: peripheral blood. This clonotype originated in a man aged 50-59 years with active COVID-19. CDR3: CSVEGASGGLGDTQYF. CDR3 DNA sequence: TGCAGCGTTGAAGGGGCTAGCGGGGGCCTGGGAGATACGCAGTATTTT.